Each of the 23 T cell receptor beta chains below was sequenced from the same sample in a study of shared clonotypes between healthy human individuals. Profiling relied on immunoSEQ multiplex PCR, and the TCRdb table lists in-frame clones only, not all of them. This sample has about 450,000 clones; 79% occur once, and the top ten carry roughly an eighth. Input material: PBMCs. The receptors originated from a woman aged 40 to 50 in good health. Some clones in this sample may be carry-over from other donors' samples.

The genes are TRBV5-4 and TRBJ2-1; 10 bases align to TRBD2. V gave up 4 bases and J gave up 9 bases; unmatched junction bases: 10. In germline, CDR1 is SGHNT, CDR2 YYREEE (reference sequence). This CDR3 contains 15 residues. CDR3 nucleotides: TGTGCCAGCAGCCCCGGGACTAGCGAGGGGGGTGAGCAGTTCTTC. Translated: CASSPGTSEGGEQFF.

This chain's CDR3 is CASSLLAGTTYEQFF. DNA of the CDR3: TGCGCCAGCAGCCTCCTAGCGGGAACTACATATGAGCAGTTCTTC. This rearrangement joins TRBV5-1 to TRBJ2-1; 9 nucleotides agree with TRBD2. CDR1 is SGHRS, CDR2 YFSETQ, per germline. CDR3 length: 15 amino acids. V lost 4 bases and J lost 8; bases outside the gene matches: 10.

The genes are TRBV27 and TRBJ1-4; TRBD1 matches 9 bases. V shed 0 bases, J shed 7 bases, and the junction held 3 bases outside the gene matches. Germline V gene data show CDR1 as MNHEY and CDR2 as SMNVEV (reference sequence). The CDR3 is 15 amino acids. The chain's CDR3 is CASSLSGQGFEKLFF. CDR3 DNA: TGTGCCAGCAGTTTATCGGGACAGGGTTTTGAAAAACTGTTTTTT.

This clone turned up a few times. The CDR3 DNA is TGTGCCTGGAGTGTATATGGCAATGAGCAGTTCTTC. It encodes CAWSVYGNEQFF. The chain combines TRBV30 with TRBJ2-1, with D hard to call. V was clipped by 0 bases and J by 6 bases, with 6 bases between them. Looked up from germline, CDR1 is GTSNPN and CDR2 is SVGIG (reference sequence). The CDR3 is 12 residues long.

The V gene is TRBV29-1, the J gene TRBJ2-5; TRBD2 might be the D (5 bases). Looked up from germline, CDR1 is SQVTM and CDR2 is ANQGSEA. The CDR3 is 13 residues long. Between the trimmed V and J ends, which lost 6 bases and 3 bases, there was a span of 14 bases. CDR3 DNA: TGCAGCGTGATCCCCTCGGAGGAAGAGACCCAGTACTTC. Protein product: CSVIPSEEETQYF.

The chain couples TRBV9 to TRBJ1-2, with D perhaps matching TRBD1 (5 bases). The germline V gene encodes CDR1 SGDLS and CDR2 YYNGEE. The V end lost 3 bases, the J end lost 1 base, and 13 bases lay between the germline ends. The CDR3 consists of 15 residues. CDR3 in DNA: TGTGCCAGCAGCGCCGGACAAGCCCGTAACTATGGCTACACCTTC. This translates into CASSAGQARNYGYTF.

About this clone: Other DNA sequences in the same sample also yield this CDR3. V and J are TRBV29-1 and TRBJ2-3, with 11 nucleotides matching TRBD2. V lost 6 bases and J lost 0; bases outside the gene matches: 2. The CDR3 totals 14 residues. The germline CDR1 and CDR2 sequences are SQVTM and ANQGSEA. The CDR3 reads CSVGTSGSTDTQYF. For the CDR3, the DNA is TGCAGCGTAGGGACTAGCGGTAGCACAGATACGCAGTATTTT.

CDR3 residues: CASSLTRGYEQYF. CDR3 nucleotide sequence: TGTGCCAGCAGCTTAACGCGGGGGTACGAGCAGTACTTC. The chain couples TRBV11-2 to TRBJ2-7; 7 bases line up with TRBD2. The CDR3 spans 13 residues. The V segment lost 2 bases and the J segment 4 bases; nucleotides outside the gene matches: 2. CDR1 is SGHAT and CDR2 is FQNNGV in the germline V gene.

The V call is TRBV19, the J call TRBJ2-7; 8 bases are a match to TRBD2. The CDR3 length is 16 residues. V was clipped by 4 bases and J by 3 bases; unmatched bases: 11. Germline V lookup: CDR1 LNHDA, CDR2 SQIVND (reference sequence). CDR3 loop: CASSTQAGAGIYEQYF. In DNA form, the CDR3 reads TGTGCCAGTAGTACCCAAGCGGGAGCGGGTATCTACGAGCAGTACTTC.

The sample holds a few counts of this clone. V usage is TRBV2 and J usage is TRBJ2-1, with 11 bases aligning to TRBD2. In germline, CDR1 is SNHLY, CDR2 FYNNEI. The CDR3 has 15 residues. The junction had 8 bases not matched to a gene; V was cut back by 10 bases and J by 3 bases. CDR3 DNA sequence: TGTGCCACCAAACGCCTAGCGGGAGGCTACAATGAGCAGTTCTTC. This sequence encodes CATKRLAGGYNEQFF.

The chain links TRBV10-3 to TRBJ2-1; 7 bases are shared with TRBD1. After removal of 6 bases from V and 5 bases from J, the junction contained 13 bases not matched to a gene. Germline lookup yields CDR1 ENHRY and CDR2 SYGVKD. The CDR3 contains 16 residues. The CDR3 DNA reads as TGTGCCATCAGCGCCGGAGAAAGGACAGGAGACAATGAGCAGTTCTTC. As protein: CAISAGERTGDNEQFF.

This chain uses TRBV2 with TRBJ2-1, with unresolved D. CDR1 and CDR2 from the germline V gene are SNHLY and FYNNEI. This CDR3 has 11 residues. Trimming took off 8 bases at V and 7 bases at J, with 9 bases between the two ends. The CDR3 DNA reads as TGTGCCAGCTCCCAGGTGAATGAGCAGTTCTTC. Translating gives CASSQVNEQFF.

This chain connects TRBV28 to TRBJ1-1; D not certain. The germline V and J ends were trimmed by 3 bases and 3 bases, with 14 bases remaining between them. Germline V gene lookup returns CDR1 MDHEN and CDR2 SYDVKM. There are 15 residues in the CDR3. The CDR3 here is CASSFPASKDTEAFF. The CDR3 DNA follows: TGTGCCAGCAGTTTTCCCGCATCGAAGGACACTGAAGCTTTCTTT. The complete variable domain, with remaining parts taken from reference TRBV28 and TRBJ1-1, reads DVKVTQSSRYLVKRTGEKVFLECVQDMDHENMFWYRQDPGLGLRLIYFSYDVKMKEKGDIPEGYSVSREKKERFSLILESASTNQTSMYLCASSFPASKDTEAFFGQGTRLTVV.

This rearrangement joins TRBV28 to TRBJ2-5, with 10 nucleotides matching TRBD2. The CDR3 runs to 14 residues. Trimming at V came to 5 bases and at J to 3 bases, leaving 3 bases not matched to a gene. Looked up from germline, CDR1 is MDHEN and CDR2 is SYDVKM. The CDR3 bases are TGTGCCAGCAGTCTAGCGGGGGCGGAAGAGACCCAGTACTTC. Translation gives CASSLAGAEETQYF. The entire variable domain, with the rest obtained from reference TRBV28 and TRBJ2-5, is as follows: DVKVTQSSRYLVKRTGEKVFLECVQDMDHENMFWYRQDPGLGLRLIYFSYDVKMKEKGDIPEGYSVSREKKERFSLILESASTNQTSMYLCASSLAGAEETQYFGPGTRLLVL.

The CDR3 DNA is TGTGCCAGCAGCTTAGTTCCAGAGGCCTACAATGAGCAGTTCTTC. Amino acids: CASSLVPEAYNEQFF. The chain uses TRBV7-9 and TRBJ2-7; D unresolved. The DNA end favors TRBJ2-1, so the J call may be wrong. The CDR3 runs 15 residues. Germline V lookup: CDR1 SEHNR, CDR2 FQNEAQ (reference sequence).

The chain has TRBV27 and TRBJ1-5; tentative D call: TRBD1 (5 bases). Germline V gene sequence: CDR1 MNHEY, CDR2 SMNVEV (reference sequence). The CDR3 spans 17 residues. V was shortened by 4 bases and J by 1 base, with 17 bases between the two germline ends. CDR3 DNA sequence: TGTGCCAGCAGTTCCTTATCAGGGATACGGAGCAATCAGCCCCAGCATTTT. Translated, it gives CASSSLSGIRSNQPQHF.

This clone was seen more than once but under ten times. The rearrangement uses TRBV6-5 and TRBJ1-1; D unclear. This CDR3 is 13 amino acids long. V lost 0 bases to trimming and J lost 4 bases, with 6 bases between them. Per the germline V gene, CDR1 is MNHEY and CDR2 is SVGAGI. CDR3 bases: TGTGCCAGCAGTTACTCAGGTTTCACTGAAGCTTTCTTT. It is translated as CASSYSGFTEAFF.

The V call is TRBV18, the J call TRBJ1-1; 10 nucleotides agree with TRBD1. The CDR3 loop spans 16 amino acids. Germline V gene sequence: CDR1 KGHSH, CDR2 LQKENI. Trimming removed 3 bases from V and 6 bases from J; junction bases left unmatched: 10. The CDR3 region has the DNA TGTGCCAGCTCACCCCGGGACAGGGGTTCGGCTCCTGAAGCTTTCTTT. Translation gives CASSPRDRGSAPEAFF.

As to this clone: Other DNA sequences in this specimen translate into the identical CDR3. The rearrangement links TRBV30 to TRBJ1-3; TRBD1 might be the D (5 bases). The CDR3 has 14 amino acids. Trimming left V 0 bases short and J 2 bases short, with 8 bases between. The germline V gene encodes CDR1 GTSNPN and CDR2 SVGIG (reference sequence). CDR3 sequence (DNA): TGTGCCTGGAGTGTAGGAGGGGCTGGAAACACCATATATTTT. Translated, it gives CAWSVGGAGNTIYF.

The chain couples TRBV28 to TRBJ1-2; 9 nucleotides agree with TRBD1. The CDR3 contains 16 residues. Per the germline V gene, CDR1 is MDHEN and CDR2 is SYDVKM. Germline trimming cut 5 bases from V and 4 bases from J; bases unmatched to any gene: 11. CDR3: CASSVQQGAGTYGYTF. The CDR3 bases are TGTGCCAGCAGTGTGCAACAGGGGGCCGGTACCTATGGCTACACCTTC.

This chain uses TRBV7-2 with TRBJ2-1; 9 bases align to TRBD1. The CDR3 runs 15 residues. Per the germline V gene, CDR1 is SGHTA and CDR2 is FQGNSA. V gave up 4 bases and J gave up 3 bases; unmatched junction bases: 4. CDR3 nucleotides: TGTGCCAGCAGCTCCGACAGGGGGATCTACAATGAGCAGTTCTTC. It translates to CASSSDRGIYNEQFF. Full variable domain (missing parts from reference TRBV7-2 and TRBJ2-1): GAGVSQSPSNKVTEKGKDVELRCDPISGHTALYWYRQSLGQGLEFLIYFQGNSAPDKSGLPSDRFSAERTGGSVSTLTIQRTQQEDSAVYLCASSSDRGIYNEQFFGPGTRLTVL.

In nucleotides, the CDR3 is TGTGCCAGCAGCTTGGGCCTTAACGGTCAGCCCCAGCATTTT. Protein product: CASSLGLNGQPQHF. The chain links TRBV5-6 to TRBJ1-5; no clear D gene. The CDR3 totals 14 residues. Germline V gene lookup returns CDR1 SGHDT and CDR2 YYEEEE. Trimming stripped 0 bases from V and 6 bases from J, with 10 bases between. Using reference TRBV5-6 and TRBJ1-5 for the parts outside the CDR3, the full variable domain is DAGVTQSPTHLIKTRGQQVTLRCSPKSGHDTVSWYQQALGQGPQFIFQYYEEEERQRGNFPDRFSGHQFPNYSSELNVNALLLGDSALYLCASSLGLNGQPQHFGDGTRLSIL.

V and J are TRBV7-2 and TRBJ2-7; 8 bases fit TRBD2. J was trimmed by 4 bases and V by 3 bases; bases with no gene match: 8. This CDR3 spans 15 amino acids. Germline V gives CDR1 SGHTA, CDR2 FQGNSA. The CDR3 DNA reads TGTGCCAGCAGCTTGGGAGCGGGAGAAGGGTACGAGCAGTACTTC. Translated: CASSLGAGEGYEQYF.